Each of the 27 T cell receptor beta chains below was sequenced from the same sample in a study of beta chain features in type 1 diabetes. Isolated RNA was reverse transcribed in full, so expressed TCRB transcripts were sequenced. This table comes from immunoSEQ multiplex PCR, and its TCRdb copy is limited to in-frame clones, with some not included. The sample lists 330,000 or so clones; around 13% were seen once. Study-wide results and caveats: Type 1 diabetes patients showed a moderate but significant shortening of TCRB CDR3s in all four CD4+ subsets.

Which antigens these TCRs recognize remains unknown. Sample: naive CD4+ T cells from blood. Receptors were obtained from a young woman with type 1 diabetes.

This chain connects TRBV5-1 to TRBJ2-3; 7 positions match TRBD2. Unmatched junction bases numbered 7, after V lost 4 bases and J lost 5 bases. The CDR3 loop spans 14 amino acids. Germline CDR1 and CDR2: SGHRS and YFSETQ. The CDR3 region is CASSALASQDTQYF. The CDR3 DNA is TGCGCCAGCAGCGCACTAGCGTCCCAAGATACGCAGTATTTT.

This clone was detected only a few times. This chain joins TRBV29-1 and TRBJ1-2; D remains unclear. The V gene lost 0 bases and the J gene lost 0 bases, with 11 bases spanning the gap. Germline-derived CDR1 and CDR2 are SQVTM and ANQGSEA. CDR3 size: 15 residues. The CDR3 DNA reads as TGCAGCGTTGAAGATATCGGGGTAGCTAACTATGGCTACACCTTC. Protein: CSVEDIGVANYGYTF.

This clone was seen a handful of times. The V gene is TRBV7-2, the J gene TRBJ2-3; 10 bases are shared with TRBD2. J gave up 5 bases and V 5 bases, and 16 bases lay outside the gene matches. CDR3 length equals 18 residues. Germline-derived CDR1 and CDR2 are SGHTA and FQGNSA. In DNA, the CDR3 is TGTGCCAGCAGCGCGCCTCCGGGCCTAGCGGGAGCTGGAGATACGCAGTATTTT. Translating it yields CASSAPPGLAGAGDTQYF.

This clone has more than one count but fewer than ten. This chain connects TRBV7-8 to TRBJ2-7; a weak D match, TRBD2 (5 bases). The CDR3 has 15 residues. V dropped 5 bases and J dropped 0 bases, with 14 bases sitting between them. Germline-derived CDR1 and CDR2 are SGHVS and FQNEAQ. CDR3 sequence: CASSRIERDSYEQYF. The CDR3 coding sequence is TGTGCCAGCAGCCGAATAGAACGGGACTCCTACGAGCAGTACTTC.

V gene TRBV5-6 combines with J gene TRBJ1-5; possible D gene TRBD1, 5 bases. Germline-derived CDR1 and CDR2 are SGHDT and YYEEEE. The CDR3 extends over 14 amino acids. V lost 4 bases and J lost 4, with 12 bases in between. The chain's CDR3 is CASSVDSGNQPQHF. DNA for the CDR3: TGTGCCAGCAGCGTCGACAGTGGAAATCAGCCCCAGCATTTT.

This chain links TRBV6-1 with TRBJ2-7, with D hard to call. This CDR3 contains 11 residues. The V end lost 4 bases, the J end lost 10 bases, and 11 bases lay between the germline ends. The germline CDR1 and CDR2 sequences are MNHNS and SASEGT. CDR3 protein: CASSVDLVQYF. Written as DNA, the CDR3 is TGTGCCAGCAGTGTAGACTTAGTACAGTACTTC.

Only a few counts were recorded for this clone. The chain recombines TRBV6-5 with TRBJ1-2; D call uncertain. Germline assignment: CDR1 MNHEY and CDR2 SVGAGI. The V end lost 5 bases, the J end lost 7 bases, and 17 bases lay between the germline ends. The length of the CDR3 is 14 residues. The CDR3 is CASSAGRRFSGYTF. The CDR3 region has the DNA TGTGCCAGCAGTGCAGGTCGTAGGTTCTCTGGCTACACCTTC.

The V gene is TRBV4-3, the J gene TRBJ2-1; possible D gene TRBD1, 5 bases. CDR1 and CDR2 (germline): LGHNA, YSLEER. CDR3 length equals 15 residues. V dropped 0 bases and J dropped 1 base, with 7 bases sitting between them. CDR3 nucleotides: TGCGCCAGCAGCCAAGATCAGGGTTCCTACAATGAGCAGTTCTTC. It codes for CASSQDQGSYNEQFF.

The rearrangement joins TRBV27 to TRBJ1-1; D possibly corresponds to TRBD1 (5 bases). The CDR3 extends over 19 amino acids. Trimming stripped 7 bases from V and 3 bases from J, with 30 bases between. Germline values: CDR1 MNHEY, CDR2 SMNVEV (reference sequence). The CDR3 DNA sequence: TGTGCCAGCACCCTATCCCCAGGAGTAAGGGACGGAGGGGACACTGAAGCTTTCTTT. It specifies CASTLSPGVRDGGDTEAFF.

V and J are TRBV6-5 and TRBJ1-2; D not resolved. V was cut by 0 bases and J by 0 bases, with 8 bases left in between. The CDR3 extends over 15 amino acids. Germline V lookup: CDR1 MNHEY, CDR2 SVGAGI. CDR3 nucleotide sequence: TGTGCCAGCAGTTACTCGTCTATGACTAACTATGGCTACACCTTC. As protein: CASSYSSMTNYGYTF.

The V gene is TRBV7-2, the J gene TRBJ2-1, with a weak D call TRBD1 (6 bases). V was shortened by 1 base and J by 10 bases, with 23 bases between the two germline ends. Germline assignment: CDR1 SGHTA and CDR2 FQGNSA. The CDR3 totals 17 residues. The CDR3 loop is CASSLVAAGAGEDEQFF. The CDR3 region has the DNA TGTGCCAGCAGCTTAGTTGCGGCAGGGGCCGGTGAGGACGAGCAGTTCTTC.

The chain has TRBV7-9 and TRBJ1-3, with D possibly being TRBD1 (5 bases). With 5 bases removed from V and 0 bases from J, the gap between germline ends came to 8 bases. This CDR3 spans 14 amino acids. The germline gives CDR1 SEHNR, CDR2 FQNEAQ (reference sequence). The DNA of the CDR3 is TGTGCCAGCAGCACAGGTGGCTCTGGAAACACCATATATTTT. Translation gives CASSTGGSGNTIYF.

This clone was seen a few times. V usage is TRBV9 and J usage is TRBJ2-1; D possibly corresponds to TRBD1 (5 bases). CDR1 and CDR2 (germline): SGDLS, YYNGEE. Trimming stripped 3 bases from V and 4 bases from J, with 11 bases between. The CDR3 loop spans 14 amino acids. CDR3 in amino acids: CASSADIVYNEQFF. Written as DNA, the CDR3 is TGTGCCAGCAGCGCGGACATAGTGTACAATGAGCAGTTCTTC.

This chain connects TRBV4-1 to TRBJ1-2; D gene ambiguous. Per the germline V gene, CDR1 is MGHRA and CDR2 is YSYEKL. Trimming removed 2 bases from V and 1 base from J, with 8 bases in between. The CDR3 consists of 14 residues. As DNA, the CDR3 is TGCGCCAGCAGCCAAAGCGGCAGTAACTATGGCTACACCTTC. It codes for CASSQSGSNYGYTF.

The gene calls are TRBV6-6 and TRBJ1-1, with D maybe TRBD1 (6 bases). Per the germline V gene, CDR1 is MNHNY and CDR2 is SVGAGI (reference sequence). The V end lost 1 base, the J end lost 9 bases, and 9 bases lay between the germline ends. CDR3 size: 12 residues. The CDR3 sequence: CASSYLGGQAFF. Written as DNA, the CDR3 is TGTGCCAGCAGTTACTTGGGGGGGCAAGCTTTCTTT.

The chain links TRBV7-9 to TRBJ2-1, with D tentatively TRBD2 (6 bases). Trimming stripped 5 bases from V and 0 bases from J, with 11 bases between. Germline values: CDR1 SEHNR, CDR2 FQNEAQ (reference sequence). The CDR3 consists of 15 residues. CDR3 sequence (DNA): TGTGCCAGCAGCCCACGGGGGAGCTCCTACAATGAGCAGTTCTTC. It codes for CASSPRGSSYNEQFF.

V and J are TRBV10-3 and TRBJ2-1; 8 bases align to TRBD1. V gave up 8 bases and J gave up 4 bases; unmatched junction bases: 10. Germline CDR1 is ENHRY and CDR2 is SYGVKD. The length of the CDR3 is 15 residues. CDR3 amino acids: CAIRTGTGGYNEQFF. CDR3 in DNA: TGTGCCATCCGGACCGGGACAGGCGGGTACAATGAGCAGTTCTTC.

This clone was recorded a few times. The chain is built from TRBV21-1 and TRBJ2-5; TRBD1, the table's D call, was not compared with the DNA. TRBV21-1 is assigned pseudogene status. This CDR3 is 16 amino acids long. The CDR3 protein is CASSKGSGDSPWTQYF. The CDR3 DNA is TGTGCCAGCAGCAAGGGATCAGGGGATTCGCCATGGACCCAGTACTTC.

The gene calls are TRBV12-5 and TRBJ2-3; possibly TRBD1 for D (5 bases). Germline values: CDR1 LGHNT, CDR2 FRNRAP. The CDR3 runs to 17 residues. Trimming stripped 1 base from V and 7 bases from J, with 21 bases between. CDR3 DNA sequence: TGTGCTAGTGGTTTGGGGGCCAAGACAGACACACAATATACGCAGTATTTT. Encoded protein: CASGLGAKTDTQYTQYF. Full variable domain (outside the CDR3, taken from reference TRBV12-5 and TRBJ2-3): DARVTQTPRHKVTEMGQEVTMRCQPILGHNTVFWYRQTMMQGLELLAYFRNRAPLDDSGMPKDRFSAEMPDATLATLKIQPSEPRDSAVYFCASGLGAKTDTQYTQYFGPGTRLTVL.

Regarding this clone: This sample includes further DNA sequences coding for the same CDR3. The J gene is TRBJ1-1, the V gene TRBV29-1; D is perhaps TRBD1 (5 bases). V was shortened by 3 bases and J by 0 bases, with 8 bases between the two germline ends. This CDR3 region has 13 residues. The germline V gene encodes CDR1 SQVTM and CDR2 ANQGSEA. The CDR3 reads CSVEGRMNTEAFF. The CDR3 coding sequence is TGCAGCGTTGAGGGGCGGATGAACACTGAAGCTTTCTTT.

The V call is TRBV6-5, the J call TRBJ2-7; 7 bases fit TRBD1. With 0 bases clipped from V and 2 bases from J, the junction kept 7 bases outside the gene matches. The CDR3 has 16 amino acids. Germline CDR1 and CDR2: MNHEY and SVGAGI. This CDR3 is CASSYSRPTGPYEQYF. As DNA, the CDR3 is TGTGCCAGCAGTTACTCGAGACCGACAGGGCCCTACGAGCAGTACTTC.

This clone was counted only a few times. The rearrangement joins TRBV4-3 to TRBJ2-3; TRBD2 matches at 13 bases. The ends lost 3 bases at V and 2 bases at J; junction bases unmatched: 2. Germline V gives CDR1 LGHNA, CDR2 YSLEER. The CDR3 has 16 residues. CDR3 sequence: CASSHGLAGVTDTQYF. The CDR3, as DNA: TGCGCCAGCAGCCACGGACTAGCGGGGGTCACAGATACGCAGTATTTT.

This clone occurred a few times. CDR3 loop: CSAPHRTEAFF. CDR3 DNA sequence: TGCAGTGCCCCTCACAGGACTGAAGCTTTCTTT. This sequence joins TRBV20-1 and TRBJ1-1; D perhaps matches TRBD1 (5 bases). Germline V gives CDR1 DFQATT, CDR2 SNEGSKA (reference sequence). V gave up 6 bases and J gave up 5 bases, with 10 bases separating them. The CDR3 sequence is 11 residues long.

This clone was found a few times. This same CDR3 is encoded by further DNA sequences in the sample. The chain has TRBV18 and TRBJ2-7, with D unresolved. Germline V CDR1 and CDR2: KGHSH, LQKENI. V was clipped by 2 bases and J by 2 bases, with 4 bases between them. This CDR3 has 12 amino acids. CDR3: CASSPGPYEQYF. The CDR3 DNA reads TGTGCCAGCTCACCAGGGCCCTACGAGCAGTACTTC.

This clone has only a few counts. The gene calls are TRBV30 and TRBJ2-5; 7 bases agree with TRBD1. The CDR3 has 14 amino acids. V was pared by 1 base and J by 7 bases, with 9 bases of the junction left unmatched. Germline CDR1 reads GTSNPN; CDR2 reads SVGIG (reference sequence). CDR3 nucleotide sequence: TGTGCCTGGAGTGGGGGACAGCTAAGTTGGACCCAGTACTTC. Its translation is CAWSGGQLSWTQYF.

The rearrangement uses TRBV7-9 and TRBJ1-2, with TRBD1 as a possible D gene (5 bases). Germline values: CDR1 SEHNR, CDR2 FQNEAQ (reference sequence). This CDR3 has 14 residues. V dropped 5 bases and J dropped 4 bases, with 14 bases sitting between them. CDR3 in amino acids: CASSRQGGGYGYTF. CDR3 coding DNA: TGTGCCAGCAGCCGTCAGGGCGGTGGCTATGGCTACACCTTC.

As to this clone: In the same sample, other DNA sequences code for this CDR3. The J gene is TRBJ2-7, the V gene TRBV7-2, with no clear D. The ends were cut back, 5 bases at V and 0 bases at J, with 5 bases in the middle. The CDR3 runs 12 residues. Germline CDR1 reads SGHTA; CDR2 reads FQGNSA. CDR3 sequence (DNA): TGTGCCAGCAGCCCTCGCTCCTACGAGCAGTACTTC. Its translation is CASSPRSYEQYF. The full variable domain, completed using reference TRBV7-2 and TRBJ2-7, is GAGVSQSPSNKVTEKGKDVELRCDPISGHTALYWYRQSLGQGLEFLIYFQGNSAPDKSGLPSDRFSAERTGGSVSTLTIQRTQQEDSAVYLCASSPRSYEQYFGPGTRLTVT.